The present T cell receptor beta chain was sequenced within a study of blood T cells in healthy people across ages (dated by TCRdb to the mid-2010s). With regard to the full study: In model experiments, template switching captured about one uniquely barcoded TCR beta cDNA molecule for every two T cells. Donors were grouped into four age groups: young (average approximately 15 years), middle-aged (39), aged (62) and long-lived (over 80). Age-related changes in TCR beta repertoire diversity were measured in the study by deep sequencing normalized with unique cDNA molecular identifiers. The study analyzed two additional independent replicas of 1 million unique cDNA reads from the same blood draw for two donors, one aged 18 to 29 and one aged 80 or older. Donors of different ages were randomly distributed across sequencing lanes to avoid experimental bias. What the work shows at the level of the full study, not this receptor alone: Compared with the aged group, the long-lived group had more naive CD4+ T cells, fewer expanded clones and increased TCR diversity, suggesting age selection. As age increased, observed TCR beta diversity per million T cells dropped in a roughly linear way, and a significant reduction was already evident by age about 40. Total diversity estimates from one million sequenced T cells were considered lower bounds and underestimates. Conclusive comparison of naive and antigen-experienced compartments was prevented by the profiling of bulk unsorted PBMCs. A strong correlation was found between observed TCR beta diversity and the percentage of naive T cells measured by flow cytometry. Because donor CMV infection status was unknown, age-related changes in expanded clonotypes were potentially confounded.

Libraries were constructed by 5' RACE. Sequenced using an Illumina HiSeq 2500. A second PCR of about 6 to 12 cycles was performed with a sample-barcoded 5' primer and a J-beta primer mix. Each TCR beta cDNA molecule received a unique molecular identifier from a template-switch 5' adaptor carrying 12 random nucleotides. Each sample yielded at least 3 million CDR3-containing paired-end reads. First-strand cDNA synthesis was performed from all RNA using the Mint cDNA synthesis kit, with priming by a TRBC-specific oligonucleotide. After uracil-DNA glycosylase treatment, a first 18-cycle PCR used universal primers M1SS and BC2_uni_R on all cDNA. The source study handled its data this way. For normalization, 1 million high-quality reads, each with a distinct molecular identifier, were randomly selected from each sample. Instead of being binned into consensus sequences, reads with shared molecular identifiers were discarded. CDR3 identification, clonotype clustering and error correction used MiTCR with a Q25 quality threshold and the strictest error-elimination algorithm. A nonparametric unseen species model using Euler transformation provided a lower-bound estimate of total TCR beta diversity. TCRdb cleaned the public reads at Q25 with fastp, built clones with MiXCR and kept in-frame beta chains. Rows matching on CDR3 protein sequence are summarized as one entry with the most common DNA and genes. The V and J calls shown here were made by TCRdb, not taken from the authors' results. The sample yields 1.5 million to 1.9 million distinct CDR3 sequences; about 45% were counted once. Clones ranked in the top ten supply about 3.8% of the sample.

Donors were a few dozen systemically healthy Caucasian individuals from Russia aged about 6 to 100 years. Ten milliliters of peripheral blood were collected from each donor into EDTA-treated Vacutainer tubes. Ficoll-Paque density-gradient centrifugation was used to isolate PBMCs, with at least 6 million per sample. Trizol reagent was used to extract total RNA from PBMCs, with at least 6 micrograms per sample. The percentages of naive CD45RAhigh/CD27high T cells were determined by flow cytometry on a PBMC aliquot from every donor. The germline ends are 11 bases apart after V is trimmed by 3 bases and J by 6 bases. The CDR3 measures 13 amino acids from cysteine to phenylalanine. The CDR3 DNA has 39 bases and is translated from base 1. Via the germline V gene, CDR1 is MDHEN and CDR2 SYDVKM. On this clonotype: Its antigen specificity is not known. No quality values exist for individual bases; no much larger clone is one base distant.

The chain is encoded by TRBV28 joined to TRBJ1-1, with the D gene not clear enough to name. The clonotype was recovered from a woman between 18 and 29 years old in good health. The sequencing sample was made of blood. The CDR3 reads CASSLVRVAEAFF. The DNA sequence is given as TGTGCCAGCAGTTTGGTAAGGGTGGCTGAAGCTTTCTTT.